This T cell receptor beta chain emerged from a study of radiation and T cells in renal cell carcinoma. Germline CDR1 and CDR2: ENHRY and SYGVKD. The CDR3 covers 12 residues. Trimming left V 8 bases short and J 7 bases short, with 14 bases between. Documented time point: baseline pretreatment blood. Treatment of the sample: 15 Gy SBRT to primary tumor, nephrectomy 4 weeks later. Repertoires were generated with immunoSEQ multiplex PCR, while TCRdb's copy carries only in-frame clones and drops some. Of about 49,000 clones in the sample, approximately 83% were seen once. This TCR came from a woman aged 70-85 years with renal cell carcinoma. The chain couples TRBV10-3 to TRBJ2-5, with a tentative D call TRBD2 (6 bases). This specimen consisted of blood, obtained from a patient whose treatment included radiotherapy and nephrectomy. CDR3 DNA sequence: TGTGCCATCGGCAGTGAGCGGGTGACCCAGTACTTC. It specifies CAIGSERVTQYF.